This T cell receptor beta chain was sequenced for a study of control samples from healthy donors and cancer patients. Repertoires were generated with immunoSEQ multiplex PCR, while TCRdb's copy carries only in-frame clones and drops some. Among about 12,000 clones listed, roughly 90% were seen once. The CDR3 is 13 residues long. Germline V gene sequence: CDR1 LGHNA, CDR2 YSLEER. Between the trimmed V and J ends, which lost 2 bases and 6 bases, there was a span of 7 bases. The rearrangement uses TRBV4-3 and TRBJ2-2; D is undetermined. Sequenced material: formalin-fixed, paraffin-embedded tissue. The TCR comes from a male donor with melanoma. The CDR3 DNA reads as TGCGCCAGCAGCCAAATATTTCCCGGGGAGCTGTTTTTT. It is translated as CASSQIFPGELFF.